Listed below are T cell receptor beta chains from one sample, sequenced in a study of cytomegalovirus exposure and HLA in healthy donors. Sequencing used immunoSEQ multiplex PCR; TCRdb keeps in-frame clones, though not all of them. The data contain some 200,000 clones, 84% of them singletons. Sequencing used PBMCs. The source of these receptors is a woman aged 50 to 60 in good health and CMV-seropositive. The conserved cysteine and the conserved F or W are not part of the CDR3 here.

v_call	j_call	cdr3_aa
TRBV2	TRBJ2-3	ASSGTSTDTQY
TRBV30	TRBJ2-5	ARLPRGAGETQY
TRBV5-1	TRBJ1-3	ASSQGQSFSGNTIY
TRBV7-2	TRBJ1-1	ASSLDRGSTEAF
TRBV28	TRBJ1-5	ASSLNRGLPQPQH
TRBV28	TRBJ2-7	ASKTGQVYEQY
TRBV5-1	TRBJ1-1	ASSLERGWTEAF
TRBV7-2	TRBJ1-4	ASSPDRVTNEKLF
TRBV6-1	TRBJ1-1	ASSLRTGGTEAF
TRBV30	TRBJ1-3	AWSSGTGAGNTIY
TRBV10-3	TRBJ1-3	ATKHGQYSGNTIY
TRBV5-1	TRBJ2-5	ASSFGQLAGGETQY